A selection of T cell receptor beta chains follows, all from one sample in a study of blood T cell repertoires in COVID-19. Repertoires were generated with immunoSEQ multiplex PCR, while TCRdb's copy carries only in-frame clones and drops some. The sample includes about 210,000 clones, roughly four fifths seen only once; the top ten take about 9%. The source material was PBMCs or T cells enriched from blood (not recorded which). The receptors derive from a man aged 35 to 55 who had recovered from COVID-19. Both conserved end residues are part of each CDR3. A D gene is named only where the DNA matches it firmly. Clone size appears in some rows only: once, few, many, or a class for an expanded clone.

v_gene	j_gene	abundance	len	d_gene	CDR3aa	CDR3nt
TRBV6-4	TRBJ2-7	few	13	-	CASSDVRVGEQYF	TGTGCCAGCAGTGACGTCAGGGTCGGCGAGCAGTACTTC
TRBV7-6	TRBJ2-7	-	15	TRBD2	CASSSSAGGPYEQYF	TGTGCCAGCAGCTCGAGTGCGGGAGGGCCTTACGAGCAGTACTTC
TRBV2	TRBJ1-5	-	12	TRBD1	CASTTGNQPQHF	TGTGCCAGCACGACAGGGAATCAGCCCCAGCATTTT
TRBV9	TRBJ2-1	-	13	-	CASSVVAKDEQFF	TGTGCCAGCAGCGTAGTAGCGAAAGATGAGCAGTTCTTC
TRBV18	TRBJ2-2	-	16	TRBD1	CASSQGQGVGTGELFF	TGTGCCAGCTCACAGGGACAGGGAGTCGGAACCGGGGAGCTGTTTTTT
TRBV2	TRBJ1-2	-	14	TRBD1	CASSEAGTGDGYTF	TGTGCCAGCAGTGAAGCTGGGACAGGGGATGGCTACACCTTC
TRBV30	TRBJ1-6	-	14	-	CAWTLQGLGSPLHF	TGTGCCTGGACCCTACAGGGTTTGGGATCACCCCTCCACTTT
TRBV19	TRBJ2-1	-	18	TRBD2	CASSTRLAGGHSYNEQFF	TGTGCCAGTAGTACCAGACTAGCGGGAGGCCATTCCTACAATGAGCAGTTCTTC
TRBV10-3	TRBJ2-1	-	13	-	CAISEGSYNEQFF	TGTGCCATCAGTGAGGGCAGCTACAATGAGCAGTTCTTC
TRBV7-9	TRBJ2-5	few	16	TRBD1	CASSLGTGRFQETQYF	TGTGCCAGCAGCTTAGGGACAGGGCGCTTCCAAGAGACCCAGTACTTC
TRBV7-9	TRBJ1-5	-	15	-	CASSPGTFGNQPQHF	TGTGCCAGCAGCCCCGGGACATTTGGCAATCAGCCCCAGCATTTT
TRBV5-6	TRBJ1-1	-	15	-	CASSLVGGQNTEAFF	TGTGCCAGCAGCTTGGTAGGAGGGCAAAACACTGAAGCTTTCTTT
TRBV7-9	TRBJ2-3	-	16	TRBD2	CASSPASGGAKDTQYF	TGTGCCAGCAGCCCAGCTAGCGGGGGGGCCAAAGATACGCAGTATTTT
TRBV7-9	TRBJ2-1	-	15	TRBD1	CAGSGTDTMSMRQFF	TGTGCCGGGTCTGGGACAGACACAATGAGCATGCGGCAGTTCTTC
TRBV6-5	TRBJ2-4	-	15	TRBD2	CASSYTSGSLNIQYF	TGTGCCAGCAGTTATACTAGCGGGAGTCTGAACATTCAGTACTTC
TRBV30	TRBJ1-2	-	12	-	CAWTAEGWGYTF	TGTGCCTGGACGGCGGAAGGCTGGGGCTACACCTTC
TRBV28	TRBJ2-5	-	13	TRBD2	CASTESGKETQYF	TGTGCCAGCACGGAGAGCGGGAAGGAGACCCAGTACTTC
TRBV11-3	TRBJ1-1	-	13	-	CASSFGTGTEAFF	TGTGCCAGCAGCTTCGGGACTGGCACTGAAGCTTTCTTT
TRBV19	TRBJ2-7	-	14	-	CASSPHTGRAEQYF	TGTGCCAGTAGTCCCCACACCGGGCGGGCCGAGCAGTACTTC
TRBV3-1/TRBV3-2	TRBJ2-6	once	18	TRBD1	CASSQGRTGYSGANVLTF	TGTGCCAGCAGCCAAGGTAGGACAGGATACTCTGGGGCCAACGTCCTGACTTTC